The rows below give T cell receptor beta chains drawn from one sample of a study of early T cells in non-severe SARS-CoV-2 infection. Each CDR3 protein is one row after TCRdb ran MiXCR on the 5' RACE reads. The sample has 70,000 to 85,000 distinct CDR3 sequences; about 12% are singletons. Sequencing was carried out using whole blood. These receptor sequences come from an adult who was a healthcare worker with PCR-confirmed SARS-CoV-2 infection or an uninfected control (not recorded which). Both conserved end residues are part of each CDR3. A D gene is named only where the DNA matches it firmly. Not every row has a clone size; where given, it reads once, few, many or a size class.

CDR3 protein: CASSHLRGAAYNEQFF
CDR3 DNA: TGCGCCAGCAGCCACCTCAGGGGGGCCGCCTACAATGAGCAGTTCTTC
J gene: TRBJ2-1
V gene: TRBV4-1
D gene: .
clone size: .

CDR3 protein: CASSFGTGEGKAFF
CDR3 DNA: TGTGCCAGCAGCTTTGGGACCGGGGAAGGCAAAGCTTTCTTT
J gene: TRBJ1-1
V gene: TRBV27
D gene: .
clone size: many

CDR3 protein: CASSSATGYEQYF
CDR3 DNA: TGTGCCAGCAGTTCTGCGACAGGCTACGAGCAGTACTTC
J gene: TRBJ2-7
V gene: TRBV12-3/TRBV12-4
D gene: .
clone size: few

CDR3 protein: CSVEGVEETQYF
CDR3 DNA: TGCAGCGTGGAGGGGGTAGAGGAGACCCAGTACTTC
J gene: TRBJ2-5
V gene: TRBV29-1
D gene: .
clone size: .

CDR3 protein: CASSSQGRHEQFF
CDR3 DNA: TGTGCCAGCAGTTCACAGGGACGTCATGAGCAGTTCTTC
J gene: TRBJ2-1
V gene: TRBV6-6
D gene: .
clone size: medium-sized

CDR3 protein: CASSWGSEYNEQFF
CDR3 DNA: TGCGCCAGCAGCTGGGGCAGCGAGTACAATGAGCAGTTCTTC
J gene: TRBJ2-1
V gene: TRBV5-1
D gene: .
clone size: many

CDR3 protein: CSVARQGTDTQYF
CDR3 DNA: TGCAGCGTTGCGAGACAGGGGACAGATACGCAGTATTTT
J gene: TRBJ2-3
V gene: TRBV29-1
D gene: TRBD1
clone size: .

CDR3 protein: CASSARLAGGVNTQYF
CDR3 DNA: TGTGCCAGTAGCGCCAGACTAGCGGGAGGGGTAAATACGCAGTATTTT
J gene: TRBJ2-3
V gene: TRBV19
D gene: TRBD2
clone size: few

CDR3 protein: CSVLEPMFKNIQYF
CDR3 DNA: TGCAGCGTCCTCGAACCGATGTTTAAAAACATTCAGTACTTC
J gene: TRBJ2-4
V gene: TRBV29-1
D gene: .
clone size: many

CDR3 protein: CASSYPGLPGTDTQYF
CDR3 DNA: TGTGCCAGCAGCTACCCGGGACTACCAGGCACAGATACGCAGTATTTT
J gene: TRBJ2-3
V gene: TRBV7-9
D gene: TRBD2
clone size: many

CDR3 protein: CASSPGRGGTGELFF
CDR3 DNA: TGTGCCAGCAGCCCTGGCCGGGGTGGCACCGGGGAGCTGTTTTTT
J gene: TRBJ2-2
V gene: TRBV3-1
D gene: .
clone size: .

CDR3 protein: CASSQADSGYGYTF
CDR3 DNA: TGTGCCAGCAGCCAAGCAGACAGCGGCTATGGCTACACCTTC
J gene: TRBJ1-2
V gene: TRBV4-2
D gene: .
clone size: .

CDR3 protein: CSARGAGGTDTQYF
CDR3 DNA: TGCAGTGCCCGAGGAGCGGGGGGGACAGATACGCAGTATTTT
J gene: TRBJ2-3
V gene: TRBV20-1
D gene: TRBD2
clone size: .

CDR3 protein: CATRGPFNTQYF
CDR3 DNA: TGTGCCACCCGGGGGCCTTTTAATACGCAGTATTTT
J gene: TRBJ2-3
V gene: TRBV6-2/TRBV6-3
D gene: .
clone size: .

CDR3 protein: CASSLGDPAGKGPNTGELFF
CDR3 DNA: TGTGCCAGCAGCTTAGGCGACCCAGCGGGAAAGGGGCCGAACACCGGGGAGCTGTTTTTT
J gene: TRBJ2-2
V gene: TRBV7-9
D gene: TRBD2
clone size: many

CDR3 protein: CAISDPGQPRLGTNVLTF
CDR3 DNA: TGTGCCATCAGTGACCCGGGACAGCCTCGATTAGGGACCAACGTCCTGACTTTC
J gene: TRBJ2-6
V gene: TRBV10-3
D gene: TRBD1
clone size: many

CDR3 protein: CASSQDSGRVGNRNTEAFF
CDR3 DNA: TGTGCCAGCAGCCAAGATTCTGGCAGGGTTGGAAACCGGAACACTGAAGCTTTCTTT
J gene: TRBJ1-1
V gene: TRBV14
D gene: .
clone size: many

CDR3 protein: CASSPGTSGRLQTQYF
CDR3 DNA: TGTGCCAGCAGCCCGGGGACTAGCGGGAGACTTCAGACGCAGTATTTT
J gene: TRBJ2-3
V gene: TRBV7-9
D gene: TRBD2
clone size: .

CDR3 protein: CASSPRGPGYTF
CDR3 DNA: TGTGCCAGCTCACCACGAGGCCCCGGCTACACCTTC
J gene: TRBJ1-2
V gene: TRBV18
D gene: .
clone size: many

CDR3 protein: CASSPIVLAEGGDTQYF
CDR3 DNA: TGTGCCAGCAGCCCGATCGTCCTAGCCGAAGGGGGAGATACGCAGTATTTT
J gene: TRBJ2-3
V gene: TRBV3-1
D gene: .
clone size: .

CDR3 protein: CASRDRNYGYTF
CDR3 DNA: TGTGCCAGCAGAGACAGGAACTATGGCTACACCTTC
J gene: TRBJ1-2
V gene: TRBV6-5
D gene: .
clone size: many

CDR3 protein: CASSLVGRGNSPLHF
CDR3 DNA: TGCGCCAGCAGCTTGGTGGGCAGGGGTAATTCACCCCTCCACTTT
J gene: TRBJ1-6
V gene: TRBV5-1
D gene: .
clone size: many

CDR3 protein: CASSSRTSGRAAYNEQFF
CDR3 DNA: TGTGCCAGCAGTTCACGGACTAGCGGGCGCGCCGCCTACAATGAGCAGTTCTTC
J gene: TRBJ2-1
V gene: TRBV27
D gene: TRBD2
clone size: .

CDR3 protein: CSARDAGSWYEQYF
CDR3 DNA: TGCAGTGCTAGAGATGCTGGCTCGTGGTACGAGCAGTACTTC
J gene: TRBJ2-7
V gene: TRBV20-1
D gene: .
clone size: few

CDR3 protein: CASTPGLAGDNEQFF
CDR3 DNA: TGCGCCAGCACCCCGGGACTAGCGGGAGACAATGAGCAGTTCTTC
J gene: TRBJ2-1
V gene: TRBV5-1
D gene: TRBD2
clone size: .

CDR3 protein: CSVEVGAGPQHF
CDR3 DNA: TGCAGCGTTGAAGTGGGGGCCGGGCCCCAGCATTTT
J gene: TRBJ1-5
V gene: TRBV29-1
D gene: .
clone size: .

CDR3 protein: CASSPLTGGEDEQYF
CDR3 DNA: TGTGCCAGCTCACCCTTGACAGGGGGTGAGGACGAGCAGTACTTC
J gene: TRBJ2-7
V gene: TRBV18
D gene: TRBD1
clone size: .

CDR3 protein: CASSPQGGVTEAFF
CDR3 DNA: TGCGCCAGCAGCCCACAGGGAGGGGTAACTGAAGCTTTCTTT
J gene: TRBJ1-1
V gene: TRBV5-1
D gene: .
clone size: many

CDR3 protein: CASSNFPAGVGNEQFF
CDR3 DNA: TGTGCCAGCAGCAATTTCCCAGCGGGGGTGGGCAATGAGCAGTTCTTC
J gene: TRBJ2-1
V gene: TRBV9
D gene: TRBD2
clone size: few

CDR3 protein: CASSAMDALAGYEQYF
CDR3 DNA: TGTGCCAGCAGCGCAATGGATGCACTAGCGGGCTACGAGCAGTACTTC
J gene: TRBJ2-7
V gene: TRBV7-9
D gene: TRBD2
clone size: few

CDR3 protein: CSVEGRTSGNTGELFF
CDR3 DNA: TGCAGCGTTGAGGGGCGGACTAGCGGTAACACCGGGGAGCTGTTTTTT
J gene: TRBJ2-2
V gene: TRBV29-1
D gene: TRBD2
clone size: many

CDR3 protein: CSASFGTGLLNTEAFF
CDR3 DNA: TGCAGTGCCTCCTTCGGGACAGGGTTACTGAACACTGAAGCTTTCTTT
J gene: TRBJ1-1
V gene: TRBV20-1
D gene: TRBD1
clone size: many

CDR3 protein: CASSLALKLGKNIQYF
CDR3 DNA: TGTGCCAGCAGTTTAGCTCTAAAGTTGGGCAAAAACATTCAGTACTTC
J gene: TRBJ2-4
V gene: TRBV28
D gene: .
clone size: many

CDR3 protein: CASRPGTSGEGEQFF
CDR3 DNA: TGTGCCAGTAGGCCCGGGACTAGCGGGGAAGGTGAGCAGTTCTTC
J gene: TRBJ2-1
V gene: TRBV19
D gene: TRBD2
clone size: .

CDR3 protein: CASSSHRGTESGNTIYF
CDR3 DNA: TGTGCCAGCAGCTCCCACAGGGGTACCGAGTCTGGAAACACCATATATTTT
J gene: TRBJ1-3
V gene: TRBV7-9
D gene: TRBD1
clone size: .

CDR3 protein: CASSLDQGSYEQYF
CDR3 DNA: TGTGCCAGCAGCTTAGATCAGGGGTCCTACGAGCAGTACTTC
J gene: TRBJ2-7
V gene: TRBV7-6
D gene: .
clone size: many

CDR3 protein: CASRPAGTGPNIQYF
CDR3 DNA: TGTGCCAGCAGACCCGCCGGGACAGGGCCAAACATTCAGTACTTC
J gene: TRBJ2-4
V gene: TRBV28
D gene: TRBD1
clone size: .

CDR3 protein: CSARDKDLTTVYYEQYF
CDR3 DNA: TGCAGTGCTCGGGACAAAGACCTTACTACCGTTTACTACGAGCAGTACTTC
J gene: TRBJ2-7
V gene: TRBV20-1
D gene: .
clone size: .

CDR3 protein: CASSLGAGRWITEAFF
CDR3 DNA: TGTGCCAGCAGCTTAGGGGCAGGGAGGTGGATCACTGAAGCTTTCTTT
J gene: TRBJ1-1
V gene: TRBV7-9
D gene: .
clone size: many

CDR3 protein: CSVEDGPGQGLWEQYF
CDR3 DNA: TGCAGCGTTGAAGATGGCCCGGGACAGGGTCTTTGGGAGCAGTACTTC
J gene: TRBJ2-7
V gene: TRBV29-1
D gene: TRBD1
clone size: few

CDR3 protein: CASSYGAGSSYNEQFF
CDR3 DNA: TGTGCCAGCAGTTATGGGGCGGGAAGCTCCTACAATGAGCAGTTCTTC
J gene: TRBJ2-1
V gene: TRBV6-6
D gene: .
clone size: .

CDR3 protein: CASTPWGGNTGELFF
CDR3 DNA: TGTGCCAGCACCCCGTGGGGGGGTAACACCGGGGAGCTGTTTTTT
J gene: TRBJ2-2
V gene: TRBV12-3/TRBV12-4
D gene: TRBD2
clone size: few

CDR3 protein: CASSEPPSGSIGDTGELFF
CDR3 DNA: TGTGCCAGCAGTGAACCCCCTAGCGGGAGTATCGGCGACACCGGGGAGCTGTTTTTT
J gene: TRBJ2-2
V gene: TRBV2
D gene: TRBD2
clone size: few

CDR3 protein: CASSSTTEGARYGYTF
CDR3 DNA: TGTGCCAGCAGCTCCACGACGGAGGGGGCTAGATATGGCTACACCTTC
J gene: TRBJ1-2
V gene: TRBV9
D gene: TRBD1
clone size: .

CDR3 protein: CASSDFGTRTDTQYF
CDR3 DNA: TGTGCCAGCAGTGATTTTGGGACCCGAACAGATACGCAGTATTTT
J gene: TRBJ2-3
V gene: TRBV25-1
D gene: .
clone size: many

CDR3 protein: CASSLYGMNTEAFF
CDR3 DNA: TGTGCCAGCAGTTTATATGGTATGAACACTGAAGCTTTCTTT
J gene: TRBJ1-1
V gene: TRBV27
D gene: .
clone size: .

CDR3 protein: CASSFFGTLGGQYF
CDR3 DNA: TGTGCCAGCAGCTTCTTCGGGACCCTCGGGGGGCAGTACTTC
J gene: TRBJ2-7
V gene: TRBV11-2
D gene: .
clone size: few

CDR3 protein: CASSDWTEPTSSYEQYF
CDR3 DNA: TGTGCCAGCAGTGACTGGACGGAGCCAACCAGCTCCTACGAGCAGTACTTC
J gene: TRBJ2-7
V gene: TRBV6-5
D gene: .
clone size: few

CDR3 protein: CSASPSYGYTF
CDR3 DNA: TGCAGTGCTTCGCCTTCCTATGGCTACACCTTC
J gene: TRBJ1-2
V gene: TRBV20-1
D gene: .
clone size: many

CDR3 protein: CASSPVYALNTEAFF
CDR3 DNA: TGTGCCAGCAGCCCCGTTTATGCATTAAACACTGAAGCTTTCTTT
J gene: TRBJ1-1
V gene: TRBV5-4
D gene: .
clone size: many

CDR3 protein: CASSLAGVGEQYF
CDR3 DNA: TGTGCCAGCAGCTTGGCGGGGGTTGGTGAGCAGTACTTC
J gene: TRBJ2-7
V gene: TRBV5-4
D gene: .
clone size: many

CDR3 protein: CASSLEGHRVHEAFF
CDR3 DNA: TGTGCCAGCAGCTTAGAAGGACACAGGGTCCATGAAGCTTTCTTT
J gene: TRBJ1-1
V gene: TRBV7-2
D gene: .
clone size: few

CDR3 protein: CSVEGTGRDTEAFF
CDR3 DNA: TGCAGCGTTGAGGGGACAGGGAGGGACACTGAAGCTTTCTTT
J gene: TRBJ1-1
V gene: TRBV29-1
D gene: TRBD1
clone size: .

CDR3 protein: CASSSGGGETQYF
CDR3 DNA: TGCGCCAGCAGCTCCGGGGGTGGAGAGACCCAGTACTTC
J gene: TRBJ2-5
V gene: TRBV5-1
D gene: .
clone size: .

CDR3 protein: CASSGTTSAETQYF
CDR3 DNA: TGTGCCAGCAGCGGAACCACTAGCGCCGAGACCCAGTACTTC
J gene: TRBJ2-5
V gene: TRBV2
D gene: TRBD2
clone size: .

CDR3 protein: CATRMIEAFF
CDR3 DNA: TGTGCCACCCGAATGATCGAAGCTTTCTTT
J gene: TRBJ1-1
V gene: TRBV24-1
D gene: .
clone size: .